These 28 T cell receptor beta chains originate from one sample sequenced in a study of shared clonotypes between healthy human individuals. Profiling relied on immunoSEQ multiplex PCR, and the TCRdb table lists in-frame clones only, not all of them. The sample has approximately 530,000 clones; 90% to 96% are singletons. The sample consisted of naive CD4+ T cells sorted from blood. The subset was: CD45RA+ positively selected. Receptor source: a woman aged 30 to 39 in good health.

V and J are TRBV28 and TRBJ1-5, with D maybe TRBD1 (5 bases). Trimming took off 5 bases at V and 7 bases at J, with 18 bases between the two ends. CDR1 is MDHEN and CDR2 is SYDVKM in the germline V gene. This CDR3 has 15 residues. This chain's CDR3 is CASSPTLGVPQPQHF. The CDR3 nucleotides read TGTGCCAGCAGTCCCACGTTGGGGGTACCCCAGCCCCAGCATTTT.

The CDR3: CASSPKPGVGGGDTQYF. CDR3 sequence (DNA): TGTGCCAGCAGCCCAAAACCGGGAGTTGGGGGAGGAGATACGCAGTATTTT. The chain combines TRBV7-6 with TRBJ2-3; a weak D match, TRBD2 (6 bases). This CDR3 comprises 17 residues. V lost 5 bases and J lost 5, with 23 bases in between. CDR1 and CDR2 (germline): SGHVS, FNYEAQ.

The CDR3 region is CASSFRTGADTQYF. DNA for the CDR3: TGTGCCAGCAGTTTCCGGACAGGGGCAGATACGCAGTATTTT. V and J are TRBV6-6 and TRBJ2-3; 9 bases align to TRBD1. The V gene's germline CDR1 is MNHNY and CDR2 SVGAGI (reference sequence). Trimming removed 4 bases from V and 4 bases from J; junction bases left unmatched: 3. The CDR3 loop spans 14 amino acids.

The chain joins TRBV28 to TRBJ2-7, with 8 positions matching TRBD1. Germline lookup yields CDR1 MDHEN and CDR2 SYDVKM. V lost 7 bases to trimming and J lost 0 bases; unmatched junction nucleotides: 8. The CDR3 is 15 amino acids. CDR3 loop: CASKSPGTGSYEQYF. CDR3 DNA sequence: TGTGCCAGCAAAAGTCCCGGGACAGGCTCCTACGAGCAGTACTTC.

V is TRBV28 and J is TRBJ2-7, with D tentatively TRBD1 or TRBD2 (6 bases each). The CDR3 is made up of 15 amino acids. Germline V gene data show CDR1 as MDHEN and CDR2 as SYDVKM. V was cut by 6 bases and J by 4 bases, with 19 bases left in between. CDR3 DNA sequence: TGTGCCAGCAGCCTCCCGACAGGAGGGCTTTACGAGCAGTACTTC. Its translation is CASSLPTGGLYEQYF.

This clone was seen a single time. V and J are TRBV7-9 and TRBJ2-2; the D gene is possibly TRBD2 (6 bases). CDR1 SEHNR and CDR2 FQNEAQ come from the germline V gene (reference sequence). Trimming removed 5 bases at V and 8 bases at J, with 18 bases between. The CDR3 length is 15 residues. CDR3 residues: CASSPKPRELGELFF. CDR3 coding DNA: TGTGCCAGCAGCCCAAAGCCCCGGGAGTTGGGGGAGCTGTTTTTT.

The count of this clone is one. The gene calls are TRBV27 and TRBJ2-3, with unresolved D. Trimming removed 3 bases at V and 1 base at J, with 11 bases between. CDR1 and CDR2 (germline): MNHEY, SMNVEV (reference sequence). The CDR3 spans 15 residues. CDR3 in DNA: TGTGCCAGCAGTTTCCACCATACAGGCACAGATACGCAGTATTTT. Translating gives CASSFHHTGTDTQYF.

This chain joins TRBV10-2 and TRBJ2-1, with TRBD2 matching over 7 bases. V shed 7 bases, J shed 4 bases, and the junction held 7 bases outside the gene matches. The V gene's germline CDR1 is WSHSY and CDR2 SAAADI. The CDR3 is 14 amino acids. CDR3 amino acids: CASTREREYNEQFF. CDR3 nucleotide sequence: TGCGCCAGCACCCGAGAGCGGGAATACAATGAGCAGTTCTTC.

The rearrangement uses TRBV7-9 and TRBJ1-1, with D unclear. The V gene lost 1 base and the J gene lost 11 bases, with 8 bases spanning the gap. Per germline, CDR1 SEHNR and CDR2 FQNEAQ (reference sequence). This CDR3 is 11 amino acids long. The CDR3 sequence: CASSLGSPAFF. The CDR3 bases are TGTGCCAGCAGCTTAGGATCGCCGGCTTTCTTT.

This rearrangement joins TRBV25-1 to TRBJ2-7, with 12 positions matching TRBD2. The germline gives CDR1 MGHDK, CDR2 SYGVNS. CDR3 length: 17 residues. The junction had 6 bases not matched to a gene; V was cut back by 3 bases and J by 0 bases. The CDR3 here is CASSDSGLAGLSYEQYF. CDR3 DNA: TGTGCCAGCAGTGATTCGGGACTAGCGGGCCTCTCCTACGAGCAGTACTTC.

The chain is built from TRBV5-4 and TRBJ2-1; 13 bases fit TRBD2. The CDR3 is 16 amino acids. CDR1 is SGHNT, CDR2 YYREEE, per germline (reference sequence). With V trimmed by 4 bases and J by 4 bases, 5 bases remained unmatched. CDR3 sequence: CASSPGTSGMYNEQFF. The CDR3 DNA reads TGTGCCAGCAGCCCGGGGACTAGCGGGATGTACAATGAGCAGTTCTTC.

The genes are TRBV2 and TRBJ2-5; maybe TRBD1 (6 bases). V lost 5 bases, J lost 4 bases, and 20 bases lay in between. This CDR3 is built from 16 residues. Germline CDR1 SNHLY, CDR2 FYNNEI. As DNA, the CDR3 is TGTGCCAGCAGTCCAATCGACAGGTCCCTAACAGAGACCCAGTACTTC. Its translation: CASSPIDRSLTETQYF.

V and J are TRBV7-9 and TRBJ2-7; 7 bases fit TRBD2. The trim removed 6 bases at V and 4 bases at J, leaving 6 bases unmatched. Germline CDR1 reads SEHNR; CDR2 reads FQNEAQ (reference sequence). This CDR3 contains 13 residues. As DNA, the CDR3 is TGTGCCAGCAGTCGGACGGGGGGATACGAGCAGTACTTC. It translates to CASSRTGGYEQYF.

This clone was observed once. The chain employs TRBV28 and TRBJ2-2, with TRBD2 matching 8 bases. V lost 6 bases and J lost 1; bases outside the gene matches: 16. The CDR3 totals 19 residues. Germline CDR1 is MDHEN and CDR2 is SYDVKM. The CDR3 spells CASSLDLGSGRWNTGELFF. The CDR3 DNA follows: TGTGCCAGCAGCCTAGACCTCGGCAGCGGGAGATGGAACACCGGGGAGCTGTTTTTT. Drawing the rest from reference TRBV28 and TRBJ2-2, the complete variable domain is DVKVTQSSRYLVKRTGEKVFLECVQDMDHENMFWYRQDPGLGLRLIYFSYDVKMKEKGDIPEGYSVSREKKERFSLILESASTNQTSMYLCASSLDLGSGRWNTGELFFGEGSRLTVL.

V gene TRBV7-8 combines with J gene TRBJ2-2, with D possibly being TRBD2 (5 bases). The CDR3 sequence is 16 residues long. The V and J ends lost 1 base and 1 base respectively, with 10 bases between them. The V gene's germline CDR1 is SGHVS and CDR2 FQNEAQ. The CDR3 DNA is TGTGCCAGCAGCTTAGGGAGGCGTAGGAACACCGGGGAGCTGTTTTTT. Translating gives CASSLGRRRNTGELFF.

V usage is TRBV2 and J usage is TRBJ2-1, with D tentatively TRBD2 (6 bases). V was trimmed by 3 bases and J by 8 bases, leaving 17 bases between them. The CDR3 has 15 amino acids. Germline V gene lookup returns CDR1 SNHLY and CDR2 FYNNEI. The CDR3 region is CASSEIRAGGDEQFF. CDR3 nucleotides: TGTGCCAGCAGTGAGATACGGGCTGGCGGGGATGAGCAGTTCTTC. The full variable domain, with the rest looked up from reference TRBV2 and TRBJ2-1, is EPEVTQTPSHQVTQMGQEVILRCVPISNHLYFYWYRQILGQKVEFLVSFYNNEISEKSEIFDDQFSVERPDGSNFTLKIRSTKLEDSAMYFCASSEIRAGGDEQFFGPGTRLTVL.

A note on this clone: Other DNA sequences in this sample translate to the same CDR3. The chain uses TRBV6-6 and TRBJ2-7; 10 nucleotides align to TRBD1. Germline trimming cut 5 bases from V and 5 bases from J; bases unmatched to any gene: 6. Germline V gene lookup returns CDR1 MNHNY and CDR2 SVGAGI (reference sequence). The CDR3 contains 14 residues. The CDR3 nucleotides read TGTGCCAGCAGTACCCGGGACAGGGGCAACGAGCAGTACTTC. Amino acid sequence: CASSTRDRGNEQYF.

This chain uses TRBV28 with TRBJ1-2; 9 bases are shared with TRBD1. Trimming at V came to 5 bases and at J to 11 bases, leaving 6 bases not matched to a gene. Germline V lookup: CDR1 MDHEN, CDR2 SYDVKM. This CDR3 has 12 residues. The CDR3, as DNA: TGTGCCAGCAGTCTAAGGACAGGGGAGTACACCTTC. Protein sequence: CASSLRTGEYTF.

V and J are TRBV28 and TRBJ1-5; TRBD1 matches at 7 bases. Trimming cost V 3 bases and J 0 bases; bases outside gene matches: 8. The CDR3 loop spans 17 amino acids. Germline CDR1 is MDHEN and CDR2 is SYDVKM. The CDR3 sequence: CASSFGQGGYSNQPQHF. Here the CDR3 DNA reads TGTGCCAGCAGTTTTGGGCAGGGGGGTTATAGCAATCAGCCCCAGCATTTT.

The CDR3 nucleotides are TGCGCCAGCAGCCGTTCCGGGGCTGCCCTCCAAGAGACCCAGTACTTC. Protein: CASSRSGAALQETQYF. The chain links TRBV5-1 to TRBJ2-5, with D perhaps assigned TRBD1 or TRBD2 (5 bases each). CDR1 is SGHRS, CDR2 YFSETQ, per germline. This CDR3 spans 16 amino acids. The V end lost 4 bases, the J end lost 1 base, and 17 bases lay between the germline ends.

The chain has TRBV5-4 and TRBJ2-3; 11 bases are a match to TRBD1. CDR1 and CDR2 from the germline V gene are SGHNT and YYREEE (reference sequence). This CDR3 contains 15 residues. V was clipped by 3 bases and J by 3 bases; unmatched bases: 3. The CDR3 protein is CASSSGTGGTDTQYF. CDR3 in DNA: TGTGCCAGCAGCTCCGGGACAGGGGGGACAGATACGCAGTATTTT. Full variable domain (outside the CDR3, taken from reference TRBV5-4 and TRBJ2-3): ETGVTQSPTHLIKTRGQQVTLRCSSQSGHNTVSWYQQALGQGPQFIFQYYREEENGRGNFPPRFSGLQFPNYSSELNVNALELDDSALYLCASSSGTGGTDTQYFGPGTRLTVL.

The chain is built from TRBV5-4 and TRBJ2-1; TRBD2 matches 11 bases. This CDR3 contains 15 residues. V shed 5 bases, J shed 4 bases, and the junction held 5 bases outside the gene matches. Germline assignment: CDR1 SGHNT and CDR2 YYREEE (reference sequence). The DNA for the CDR3 is TGTGCCAGCAGGTCAACTAGCGGGAGTTACAATGAGCAGTTCTTC. Translating gives CASRSTSGSYNEQFF.

CDR3 amino acids: CASSLTGDNTGELFF. For the CDR3, the DNA is TGTGCCAGCAGTCTGACAGGGGACAACACCGGGGAGCTGTTTTTT. The rearrangement links TRBV28 to TRBJ2-2, with TRBD1 matching over 8 bases. The trim removed 5 bases at V and 2 bases at J, leaving 4 bases unmatched. Germline assignment: CDR1 MDHEN and CDR2 SYDVKM. This CDR3 is 15 amino acids long.

The genes are TRBV2 and TRBJ2-1; possible D gene TRBD2, 5 bases. The V gene's germline CDR1 is SNHLY and CDR2 FYNNEI. This CDR3 comprises 14 residues. The V end lost 1 base, the J end lost 5 bases, and 9 bases lay between the germline ends. The CDR3 DNA is TGTGCCAGCAGTGAAGGGCTAGCAAACAATGAGCAGTTCTTC. It encodes CASSEGLANNEQFF.

In this sample, this clone turned up once. The chain links TRBV7-6 to TRBJ2-3, with TRBD2 matching 9 bases. The CDR3 has 19 amino acids. Trimming removed 5 bases from V and 2 bases from J; junction bases left unmatched: 17. Per germline, CDR1 SGHVS and CDR2 FNYEAQ. Written as DNA, the CDR3 is TGTGCCAGCAGCCCCGGGACTAGCAGATTCGTTCCCGACACAGATACGCAGTATTTT. Protein: CASSPGTSRFVPDTDTQYF. Using reference TRBV7-6 and TRBJ2-3 for the parts outside the CDR3, the full variable domain is GAGVSQSPRYKVTKRGQDVALRCDPISGHVSLYWYRQALGQGPEFLTYFNYEAQQDKSGLPNDRFSAERPEGSISTLTIQRTEQRDSAMYRCASSPGTSRFVPDTDTQYFGPGTRLTVL.

This chain links TRBV9 with TRBJ2-1, with D possibly matching TRBD1 (7 bases). CDR3 length: 16 amino acids. Per the germline V gene, CDR1 is SGDLS and CDR2 is YYNGEE. Trimming removed 5 bases at V and 0 bases at J, with 15 bases between. This CDR3 reads CASRVNRGGSYNEQFF. The CDR3, as DNA: TGTGCCAGCAGGGTGAACAGGGGAGGCTCCTACAATGAGCAGTTCTTC.

This rearrangement joins TRBV5-1 to TRBJ1-1; TRBD1 matches at 8 bases. The V gene's germline CDR1 is SGHRS and CDR2 YFSETQ. V gave up 4 bases and J gave up 4 bases; unmatched junction bases: 15. There are 17 residues in the CDR3. CDR3 sequence: CASSKTSLQGESTEAFF. The DNA of the CDR3 is TGCGCCAGCAGCAAGACTTCCCTACAGGGGGAGAGCACTGAAGCTTTCTTT.

The gene calls are TRBV6-6 and TRBJ2-7; D remains ambiguous. The CDR3 covers 16 residues. The germline V gene has CDR1 MNHNY and CDR2 SVGAGI (reference sequence). Trimming took off 0 bases at V and 3 bases at J, with 15 bases between the two ends. Here the CDR3 reads CASSYSIRLALYEQYF. CDR3 sequence (DNA): TGTGCCAGCAGTTACTCGATTAGGTTAGCTCTCTACGAGCAGTACTTC.